The 21 T cell receptor beta chains in this list originate from one sample, sequenced in a study of T cell repertoires in cytomegalovirus infection. TCRdb processed the reads anew with MiXCR; each CDR3 protein has one entry. Of 250,000 to 300,000 distinct CDR3 sequences listed, about 26% are singletons. Material for sequencing was PBMCs. These TCRs come from a human donor in good health (CMV status not recorded). Some clones in this sample may be carry-over from other donors' samples.

The chain employs TRBV5-6 and TRBJ1-2, with D unclear. The CDR3 loop spans 14 amino acids. Deletions cut 0 bases from V and 7 bases from J, with 13 bases between. CDR1 and CDR2 from the germline V gene are SGHDT and YYEEEE. The CDR3 DNA follows: TGTGCCAGCAGCTTGGCGGGCAGCCCAGGTGGCTACACCTTC. It is translated as CASSLAGSPGGYTF.

This clonotype was counted a few times. The chain links TRBV5-1 to TRBJ1-1; D call uncertain. This CDR3 contains 14 residues. Germline V lookup: CDR1 SGHRS, CDR2 YFSETQ. V lost 1 base, J lost 5 bases, and 12 bases lay in between. CDR3 nucleotide sequence: TGCGCCAGCAGCTTGACCGCTGTGCAGACTGAAGCTTTCTTT. As protein: CASSLTAVQTEAFF. The full variable domain, with the rest looked up from reference TRBV5-1 and TRBJ1-1, is KAGVTQTPRYLIKTRGQQVTLSCSPISGHRSVSWYQQTPGQGLQFLFEYFSETQRNKGNFPGRFSGRQFSNSRSEMNVSTLELGDSALYLCASSLTAVQTEAFFGQGTRLTVV.

This clonotype was observed at least ten times. This rearrangement joins TRBV6-5 to TRBJ2-1; TRBD2 aligns across 8 bases. The CDR3 has 17 residues. Losses at the gene ends were 0 bases for V and 5 bases for J; bases not matched to a gene: 9. The germline V gene encodes CDR1 MNHEY and CDR2 SVGAGI. In DNA, the CDR3 is TGTGCCAGCAGTTACTCGGCTAGCGGGCCCCAAAACAATGAGCAGTTCTTC. Translation: CASSYSASGPQNNEQFF.

V gene TRBV20-1 combines with J gene TRBJ2-1; 12 bases align to TRBD2. CDR1 and CDR2 (germline): DFQATT, SNEGSKA (reference sequence). With 5 bases clipped from V and 1 base from J, the junction kept 12 bases outside the gene matches. The CDR3 totals 18 residues. CDR3 sequence (DNA): TGCAGTGCTCCTTTTCTAGCGGGAGGGTCCGGATCCTACAATGAGCAGTTCTTC. It translates to CSAPFLAGGSGSYNEQFF.

This clonotype was counted at least ten times. The chain has TRBV7-6 and TRBJ2-7; the D is unclear. The CDR3 spans 14 residues. The germline V gene has CDR1 SGHVS and CDR2 FNYEAQ. V was trimmed by 4 bases and J by 2 bases, leaving 12 bases between them. The CDR3, as DNA: TGTGCCAGCAGCTCTAGACCTGGCCCCTACGAGCAGTACTTC. Translation: CASSSRPGPYEQYF.

The chain uses TRBV12-3 or TRBV12-4 and TRBJ1-2; tentative D call: TRBD1 (5 bases). The CDR3 is 13 amino acids. V was clipped by 3 bases and J by 4 bases, with 9 bases between them. The CDR3 reads CASSFKQGYGYTF. CDR3 nucleotide sequence: TGTGCCAGCAGTTTTAAGCAGGGCTATGGCTACACCTTC.

Ten or more counts support this clonotype. The rearrangement joins TRBV11-3 to TRBJ2-2; 7 bases line up with TRBD1. Germline loops: CDR1 SGHNT, CDR2 YENEEA. The CDR3 has 15 amino acids. V lost 8 bases to trimming and J lost 0 bases; unmatched junction nucleotides: 6. In DNA form, the CDR3 reads TGTGCCAGCTCTCAGGGGGTCACGAACACCGGGGAGCTGTTTTTT. Translation: CASSQGVTNTGELFF.

This clonotype appeared a few times. This chain connects TRBV5-1 to TRBJ2-1; 7 bases map to TRBD1. This CDR3 region has 13 residues. In germline, CDR1 is SGHRS, CDR2 YFSETQ. Germline trimming cut 4 bases from V and 11 bases from J; bases unmatched to any gene: 9. CDR3 in amino acids: CASSRQGDEKQFF. Here the CDR3 DNA reads TGCGCCAGCAGCCGACAGGGTGACGAAAAGCAGTTCTTC. The whole variable domain, filled in from reference TRBV5-1 and TRBJ2-1, reads KAGVTQTPRYLIKTRGQQVTLSCSPISGHRSVSWYQQTPGQGLQFLFEYFSETQRNKGNFPGRFSGRQFSNSRSEMNVSTLELGDSALYLCASSRQGDEKQFFGPGTRLTVL.

The chain recombines TRBV20-1 with TRBJ1-2; no reliable D call. Trimming left V 7 bases short and J 6 bases short, with 21 bases between. The germline V gene encodes CDR1 DFQATT and CDR2 SNEGSKA (reference sequence). There are 14 residues in the CDR3. CDR3 protein: CSVKHLGLNNGYTF. CDR3 in DNA: TGCAGTGTCAAACACCTGGGCCTCAATAATGGCTACACCTTC.

This clonotype was picked up many times. The V call is TRBV7-9, the J call TRBJ1-1, with D possibly TRBD1 on 6 matching bases. Germline V gives CDR1 SEHNR, CDR2 FQNEAQ (reference sequence). Trimming removed 4 bases at V and 3 bases at J, with 15 bases between. This CDR3 comprises 15 residues. Written as DNA, the CDR3 is TGTGCCAGCAGCTCCAAGGGGGGGGGGGACACTGAAGCTTTCTTT. The encoded protein is CASSSKGGGDTEAFF.

The sample holds many counts of this clonotype. The rearrangement links TRBV7-2 to TRBJ2-3; D might be TRBD1 (6 bases). The CDR3 covers 16 residues. V gave up 2 bases and J gave up 6 bases, with 18 bases separating them. The germline CDR1 and CDR2 sequences are SGHTA and FQGNSA. The CDR3 bases are TGTGCCAGCAGCTTACCGCTCGGCAGGGGCGCGGATACGCAGTATTTT. Translated, it gives CASSLPLGRGADTQYF.

This clonotype was observed a few times. The chain has TRBV20-1 and TRBJ2-3; TRBD1 matches at 8 bases. The V gene's germline CDR1 is DFQATT and CDR2 SNEGSKA (reference sequence). V was clipped by 5 bases and J by 6 bases; unmatched bases: 1. The CDR3 consists of 11 residues. The CDR3: CSARTGDTQYF. The CDR3 DNA reads as TGCAGTGCTCGGACAGGGGATACGCAGTATTTT.

This chain uses TRBV10-3 with TRBJ2-7; tentative D call: TRBD2 (6 bases). The CDR3 loop spans 12 amino acids. Trimming stripped 4 bases from V and 5 bases from J, with 9 bases between. CDR1 is ENHRY and CDR2 is SYGVKD in the germline V gene. CDR3 sequence: CAISAGVHEQYF. CDR3 DNA: TGTGCCATCAGTGCGGGGGTCCACGAGCAGTACTTC.

This clonotype was found many times. J is TRBJ2-1 and V is TRBV6-1; 8 bases are shared with TRBD2. Germline values: CDR1 MNHNS, CDR2 SASEGT. This CDR3 is built from 17 residues. V lost 6 bases to trimming and J lost 1 base; unmatched junction nucleotides: 11. CDR3 nucleotides: TGTGCCAGCAGCACTCAACGGGGGGGGGGATCCTACAATGAGCAGTTCTTC. This encodes CASSTQRGGGSYNEQFF.

Only a few counts were recorded for this clonotype. This chain joins TRBV7-8 and TRBJ2-2; no definite D call. Trimming removed 7 bases at V and 7 bases at J, with 13 bases between. Germline loops: CDR1 SGHVS, CDR2 FQNEAQ. The CDR3 contains 13 residues. The CDR3 DNA is TGTGCCAGCACCAGACTTATTGGCGGGGAGCTGTTTTTT. This translates into CASTRLIGGELFF.

The chain is built from TRBV5-1 and TRBJ2-1; 7 nucleotides align to TRBD2. Germline-derived CDR1 and CDR2 are SGHRS and YFSETQ. CDR3 length: 15 residues. The V segment lost 4 bases and the J segment 0 bases; nucleotides outside the gene matches: 4. In DNA form, the CDR3 reads TGCGCCAGCAGCGGGGGACTACTCTCCTACAATGAGCAGTTCTTC. This sequence encodes CASSGGLLSYNEQFF.

The chain uses TRBV28 and TRBJ1-2; 9 nucleotides line up with TRBD1. This CDR3 has 16 amino acids. Trimming cost V 1 base and J 5 bases; bases outside gene matches: 8. From germline, CDR1 is MDHEN and CDR2 SYDVKM. CDR3 sequence (DNA): TGTGCCAGCAGTTTATTAATCATCGGACAGGGGTATGGCTACACCTTC. As protein: CASSLLIIGQGYGYTF.

The V call is TRBV7-2, the J call TRBJ2-3, with 10 nucleotides matching TRBD2. The V and J ends lost 1 base and 4 bases, in that order; junction bases with no gene match: 8. The germline V gene has CDR1 SGHTA and CDR2 FQGNSA. The CDR3 is made up of 17 amino acids. CDR3 nucleotide sequence: TGTGCCAGCAGCTTAGTCGGGTTAGCGGGAGGCCCAGATACGCAGTATTTT. This gives the protein CASSLVGLAGGPDTQYF. Using reference TRBV7-2 and TRBJ2-3 for the parts outside the CDR3, the full variable domain is GAGVSQSPSNKVTEKGKDVELRCDPISGHTALYWYRQSLGQGLEFLIYFQGNSAPDKSGLPSDRFSAERTGGSVSTLTIQRTQQEDSAVYLCASSLVGLAGGPDTQYFGPGTRLTVL.

In its sample, this clonotype was seen a few times. The rearrangement uses TRBV11-3 and TRBJ2-1, with D tentatively TRBD2 (6 bases). The germline V and J ends were trimmed by 3 bases and 1 base, with 10 bases remaining between them. Germline V gene sequence: CDR1 SGHNT, CDR2 YENEEA. The CDR3 has 15 residues. Written as DNA, the CDR3 is TGTGCCAGCAGCTTCGTAGGAGGGTCCTACAATGAGCAGTTCTTC. Residues: CASSFVGGSYNEQFF. The complete variable domain, with remaining parts taken from reference TRBV11-3 and TRBJ2-1, reads EAGVVQSPRYKIIEKKQPVAFWCNPISGHNTLYWYLQNLGQGPELLIRYENEEAVDDSQLPKDRFSAERLKGVDSTLKIQPAELGDSAVYLCASSFVGGSYNEQFFGPGTRLTVL.

This chain connects TRBV7-8 to TRBJ2-7; D unresolved. The CDR3 has 16 residues. The V end was cut by 1 base, the J end by 0 bases, with 13 bases between. Germline V CDR1 and CDR2: SGHVS, FQNEAQ. This CDR3 reads CASSLVARQISYEQYF. In nucleotides, the CDR3 is TGTGCCAGCAGCTTAGTGGCGCGTCAGATCTCCTACGAGCAGTACTTC.

The chain recombines TRBV12-3 or TRBV12-4 with TRBJ2-1; 12 bases map to TRBD2. This CDR3 spans 15 amino acids. The V segment lost 5 bases and the J segment 9 bases; nucleotides outside the gene matches: 8. The CDR3 DNA follows: TGTGCCAGCAGTCGGGGACTAGCGGGCACTGGTGAGCAGTTCTTC. It yields the protein CASSRGLAGTGEQFF.